This T cell receptor beta chain derives from a study of shared clonotypes between healthy human individuals. General study points: How much donors shared clonotypes was expected to be affected by sequencing depth. Non-shared clonotypes displayed generation probabilities falling below those of clonotypes present in all four donors. Few donors restricted represented genetic and exposure-history diversity.

A word on this clone: Antigen specificity is unknown.

Libraries were prepared by immunoSEQ multiplex PCR; TCRdb keeps only in-frame clonotypes and omits some of them. The sample has about 2.1 million clones, roughly 95% seen once. Germline V lookup: CDR1 SGDLS, CDR2 YYNGEE. Trimming at V came to 0 bases and at J to 6 bases, leaving 3 bases not matched to a gene. The CDR3 has 14 residues. Cells designated naive CD8 were CD45RO-negative and were positively selected for CCR7, with terminally differentiated effector memory CD45RA+ cells excluded. This chain joins TRBV9 and TRBJ1-3, with TRBD1 identical over 7 bases. This clonotype was sampled from a man in his late teens or twenties in good health. Some clones in this sample may be carry-over from other donors' samples. Sequencing was carried out using naive CD8+ T cells from PBMCs. The DNA for the CDR3 is TGTGCCAGCAGCGTAGGGGACAGATTAAACACCATATATTTT. This sequence encodes CASSVGDRLNTIYF.